This entry lists 5 T cell receptor beta chains sequenced from one sample in a study of cytomegalovirus exposure and HLA in healthy donors. 60 Vbeta and 13 Jbeta primers were used in PCR. Some clones are missing from TCRdb's copy, which holds only in-frame ones; the method was immunoSEQ multiplex PCR. The sample includes 75,000 to 95,000 clones, roughly two thirds seen only once; the top ten take about 6.7%. The sequencing sample was made of PBMCs. These receptors were taken from a woman in her thirties in good health and CMV-seronegative.

This clone was counted only a few times. The V gene is TRBV5-1, the J gene TRBJ1-2; tentative D call: TRBD1 (6 bases). The CDR3 runs to 14 residues. The ends were cut back, 0 bases at V and 4 bases at J, with 10 bases in the middle. CDR1 and CDR2 (germline): SGHRS, YFSETQ. CDR3 in amino acids: CASSLGGGSYGYTF. CDR3 in DNA: TGCGCCAGCAGCTTGGGAGGGGGTAGCTATGGCTACACCTTC.

In the case of this clone: Distinct nucleotide sequences in the sample also encode this CDR3. This sequence joins TRBV5-1 and TRBJ2-3; 8 nucleotides align to TRBD2. The V gene end was trimmed by 2 bases and the J gene end by 0 bases; junction bases not matched to a gene: 2. This CDR3 has 15 amino acids. Germline V gene data show CDR1 as SGHRS and CDR2 as YFSETQ. The CDR3 sequence: CASSFRGGSTDTQYF. The CDR3 DNA reads TGCGCCAGCAGCTTTCGCGGGGGGAGCACAGATACGCAGTATTTT.

The chain couples TRBV6-5 to TRBJ2-7; 9 bases align to TRBD2. V shed 4 bases and J 3 bases; nucleotides not matched to a gene: 7. CDR3 length: 15 residues. Per the germline V gene, CDR1 is MNHEY and CDR2 is SVGAGI. The CDR3 loop is CASSLRSGGIYEQYF. CDR3 bases: TGTGCCAGCAGTTTACGTAGCGGGGGAATCTACGAGCAGTACTTC.

This chain uses TRBV7-3 with TRBJ2-5, with TRBD1 matching over 7 bases. V dropped 5 bases and J dropped 2; count of bases not matched to a gene: 8. This CDR3 contains 15 residues. The V gene's germline CDR1 is SGHTA and CDR2 FQGTGA. The CDR3, as DNA: TGTGCCAGCAGCATCAGGGGGAGCTTACAAGAGACCCAGTACTTC. The encoded protein is CASSIRGSLQETQYF.

The V call is TRBV19, the J call TRBJ1-2, with 10 bases that match TRBD1. Germline V gene data show CDR1 as LNHDA and CDR2 as SQIVND (reference sequence). V lost 11 bases, J lost 4 bases, and 16 bases stayed unmatched. CDR3 length: 16 amino acids. The CDR3: CAEIADRGTAGYGYTF. Here the CDR3 DNA reads TGTGCCGAAATCGCGGACAGGGGGACCGCTGGCTATGGCTACACCTTC.